The following is a T cell receptor (beta chain) sequence with its context. The count of this clonotype is one. Its specific antigen is unknown. The input lacks base qualities; no much larger clone sits a single base away. One read is thin evidence. All donors were healthy Caucasians. Three pairs of female monozygotic twins, all aged about 18 to 30 years, were included in the twin cohort. The RNA used for TCR libraries was isolated from peripheral blood mononuclear cells. The source of the sample is a study of identical twins (dated by TCRdb to about 2016). At the level of the whole study: The study deep-sequenced TCR alpha and beta repertoires from monozygotic twins, unrelated adults of various ages and cord blood to test whether fetal clonotypes persist. To rule out contamination, the twin experiments were replicated at different times with different library preparation protocols.

The germline V gene yields MNHEY for CDR1 and SVGAGI for CDR2. The V and J ends are trimmed by 0 bases and 4 bases, leaving 9 bases between them. The CDR3 has 14 amino acids, counting the end cysteine and phenylalanine. Only the CDR3 portion is preserved as DNA: 42 bases, with reading frame beginning at the first base. The library was made by 5' RACE. The listed sequencing device is Illumina HiSeq 2000. A universal primer binding site was introduced by template switching, and a unique molecular identifier was present in the final cDNA, enabling accurate counting of TCR cDNA molecules. Specific primers in the conserved constant-segment region were used to synthesize first-strand cDNA for TCR alpha and beta chains. Each cDNA library was double barcoded, with a SMART-Mk sample barcode plus Illumina barcodes, to control for contamination. TruSeq adapter sequences along with Illumina sample barcodes were introduced in two successive PCR steps. Sequencing of the TCR alpha and beta cDNA libraries was done on the Illumina HiSeq platform using custom primers. As for the original processing: MiGEC processed the raw reads to extract unique molecular identifiers, while MiXCR was used to determine the CDR3 positions. Recombination models were inferred per individual with the repgenHMM and IGoR tools using an EM algorithm. The analysis of shared clonotypes was done with the tcR package in R, with sharing normalized by the product of cloneset sizes. Out-of-frame nonproductive sequences were analyzed to study raw recombination free of thymic and clonal selection effects. In-frame beta chains were kept once TCRdb had trimmed the public reads at Q25 with fastp and called clones with MiXCR. Entries are consolidated by CDR3 protein sequence, retaining the most common genes and DNA. These V and J calls are TCRdb output, not the study's own analysis. The sample table records about 790,000 distinct CDR3 sequences; roughly 20% of these occur just once. The ten largest clones add up to under 15% of the sample.

The research as a whole found: Compared with coincidental sharing between unrelated individuals, an excess of low generation-probability sequences was observed among out-of-frame TCR alpha sequences shared between twins. Because the same donors could not be followed over many years, conclusions were based on cross-sectional statistical analysis. Zero-insertion analyses could be partly confounded by invariant T cells such as MAIT and iNKT, although diverse VJ usage argued against such confounding for most clonotypes. Recombination models systematically underestimated out-of-frame TCR alpha sharing in monozygotic twins but agreed with sharing between unrelated individuals. In beta out-of-frame sequences, excess twin sharing was weaker, because having fewer shared sequences lowered the signal-to-noise ratio. Abundant cord blood beta clonotypes had fewer insertions, young adult naive repertoires showed a similar but weaker trend, and memory repertoires showed no such trend.

In addition, the sample was reused for a study of T cells expressing NK-cell markers. From that second study: Three sorted T-cell subsets (CD3+CD56+NKG2C+, CD3+CD56+NKG2C- and CD3+CD56-NKG2C+) from fewer than 10 donors had their TCR beta-chain repertoires profiled. Seven of the eight sequenced donors were HCMV-seropositive and one was HCMV-seronegative. To restrict sorting to alphabetaTCR-expressing T cells, an anti-gammadeltaTCR antibody was added in several experiments. In more than 5 donors, the dominant CD3+CD56+NKG2C+ clonotypes were found to rank among the top 10 CD8+ clonotypes and to make up roughly 1.0-7.0% of CD8+ T cells. Those dominant clonotypes were again the most abundant among CD3+CD56-NKG2C+ cells in four donors, at 28.3-60.1%. Whether the expanded NKG2C-expressing T cell clones were specific for HCMV antigens remained unclear. All eight donors whose samples were sequenced were randomly selected healthy volunteers, three of them men and five women. HCMV-specific IgG was detected in serum with a commercial ELISA kit to determine HCMV serostatus. For about 6 donors, unsorted PBMC were also used to sequence bulk peripheral blood T-cell repertoires. Reads were demultiplexed and grouped by UMI with MIGEC, and clonotypes were assembled and quantified with MiTCR. Only TCR cDNA sequences supported by at least two reads were kept to exclude erroneous sequences. Downstream repertoire analysis used the tcR package, and clonotypes were matched across fractions by CDR3 nucleotide sequence plus V segment. VDJmatch was used to annotate antigen specificity against VDJdb, with one amino acid substitution in CDR3 permitted.

This sequence uses TRBV6-5 and TRBJ2-5, with no D gene named confidently. Material for sequencing was PBMCs. The clonotype originates from a woman aged 18-35 years in good health. The CDR3 region: CASSYSSARETQYF. The DNA sequence reads TGTGCCAGCAGTTACTCGTCAGCTCGAGAGACCCAGTACTTC.